This entry concerns a single T cell receptor beta chain. Antigen specificity is unknown. All of the isolated RNA was reverse transcribed, so expressed TCRB transcripts were sequenced. Mean read depth for naive, central memory and regulatory T cell samples was approximately 3.57 million reads. The assay was immunoSEQ multiplex PCR, and TCRdb's table has in-frame clones only and misses some. The sample holds hundreds of thousands of clones, approximately 9.9% seen once. The data were obtained in a study of beta chain features in type 1 diabetes. The CDR3 is made up of 12 amino acids. Per the germline V gene, CDR1 is SGHRS and CDR2 is YFSETQ. The V end lost 3 bases, the J end lost 3 bases, and 6 bases lay between the germline ends. Overall study findings and caveats: There was a possibility that cDNA sequencing over-represented cells with high TCR expression.

This TCR was sampled from a woman aged 30 to 39 in good health. The chain joins TRBV5-1 to TRBJ2-5, with D unresolved. Sequencing was carried out using naive CD4+ T cells from blood. In nucleotides, the CDR3 is TGCGCCAGCAGCTCTAGAGAAGAGACCCAGTACTTC. Translating gives CASSSREETQYF.